This T cell receptor (delta chain) was sequenced for a study of gamma-delta T cells after stem cell transplantation. This clone counts as large. The same CDR3 also results from other DNA sequences found in this sample. TCRdb reran clone calling via CATT on the RT-PCR reads. Of 2,100 or so delta-chain clones in the sample, approximately 3.1% are singletons; the top ten hold 21%. Trimming removed 0 bases from V and 1 base from J; junction bases left unmatched: 18. Per germline, CDR1 GEAIGNYY and CDR2 EKD. The CDR3 is 21 residues long. The gene calls are TRDV2 and TRDJ1; 11 nucleotides match TRDD3. The sequenced sample was gamma-delta T cells. This receptor was obtained from a human donor. It is not recorded whose cells these are; they may come from a transplant donor. The CDR3 coding sequence is TGTGCCTGTGACACCGTTGCCAGGACGTCTGGGGGATACTCCTCCACCGATAAACTCATCTTT. It is translated as CACDTVARTSGGYSSTDKLIF.